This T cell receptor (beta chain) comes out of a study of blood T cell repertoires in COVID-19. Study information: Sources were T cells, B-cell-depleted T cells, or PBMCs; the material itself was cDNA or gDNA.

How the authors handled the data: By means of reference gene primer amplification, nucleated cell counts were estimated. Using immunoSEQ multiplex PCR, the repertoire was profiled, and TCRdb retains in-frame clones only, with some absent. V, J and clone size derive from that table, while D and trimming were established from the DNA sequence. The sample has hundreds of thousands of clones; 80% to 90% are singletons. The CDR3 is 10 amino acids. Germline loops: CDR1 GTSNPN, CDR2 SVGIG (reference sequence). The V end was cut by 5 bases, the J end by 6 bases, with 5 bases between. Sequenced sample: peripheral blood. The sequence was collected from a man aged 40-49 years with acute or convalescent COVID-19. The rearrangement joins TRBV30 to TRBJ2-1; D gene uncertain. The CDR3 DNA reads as TGTGCCTGGGGCCTCAATGAGCAGTTCTTC. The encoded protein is CAWGLNEQFF.